The source of this TCR beta chain is a study of response to subunit inactivated influenza vaccine. Overall study results and limits: New T cells are recruited in small numbers by each seasonal influenza vaccination, according to the authors' suggestion.

CDR1 is DFQATT and CDR2 is SNEGSKA in the germline V gene (reference sequence). The CDR3 has 14 amino acids. V lost 6 bases, J lost 1 base, and 15 bases lay in between. TCRdb re-derived calls from the RT-PCR reads in MiXCR, one entry per CDR3 protein. In the table there are about 160,000 distinct CDR3 sequences, approximately 10% of which are singletons. Details on this clonotype: Its antigen is still unknown.

Sequenced here: non-naive T cells sorted from PBMCs, sampled 40 to 50 days after vaccination. This sequence was found in a man in his fifties who received an inactivated influenza vaccine. V is TRBV20-1 and J is TRBJ1-1; D is unclear. Here the CDR3 reads CSASGGSGNTEAFF. Written as DNA, the CDR3 is TGCAGTGCCTCAGGAGGGTCCGGGAACACTGAAGCTTTCTTT.